This entry describes one T cell receptor beta chain. This sample stems from a study of control samples from healthy donors and cancer patients. Trimming stripped 7 bases from V and 6 bases from J, with 16 bases between. CDR3 size: 13 residues. CDR1 and CDR2 from the germline V gene are LNHDA and SQIVND (reference sequence). Repertoires were generated with immunoSEQ multiplex PCR, while TCRdb's copy carries only in-frame clones and drops some. The table includes about 75,000 clones, roughly 80% detected once. This rearrangement joins TRBV19 to TRBJ2-7, with D possibly being TRBD1 (6 bases). Material: blood. The sequence derives from a man aged 50 to 59 in good health. CDR3 bases: TGTGCCAGTACCAGGGGAGACTCAGGCGAGCAGTACTTC. Translated, it gives CASTRGDSGEQYF.